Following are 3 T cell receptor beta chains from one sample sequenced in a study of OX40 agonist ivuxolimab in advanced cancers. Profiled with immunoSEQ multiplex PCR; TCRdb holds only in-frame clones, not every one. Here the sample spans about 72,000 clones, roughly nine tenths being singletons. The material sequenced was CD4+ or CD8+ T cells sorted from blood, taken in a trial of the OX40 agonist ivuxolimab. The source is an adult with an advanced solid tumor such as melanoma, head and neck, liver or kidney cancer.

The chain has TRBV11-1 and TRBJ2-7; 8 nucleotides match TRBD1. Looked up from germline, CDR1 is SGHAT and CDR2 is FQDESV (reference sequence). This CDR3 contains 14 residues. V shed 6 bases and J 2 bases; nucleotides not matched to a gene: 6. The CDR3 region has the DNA TGTGCCAGCAGGGACAGGGCCACAACCTACGAGCAGTACTTC. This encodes CASRDRATTYEQYF. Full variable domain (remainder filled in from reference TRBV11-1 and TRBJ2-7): EAEVAQSPRYKITEKSQAVAFWCDPISGHATLYWYRQILGQGPELLVQFQDESVVDDSQLPKDRFSAERLKGVDSTLKIQPAELGDSAMYLCASRDRATTYEQYFGPGTRLTVT.

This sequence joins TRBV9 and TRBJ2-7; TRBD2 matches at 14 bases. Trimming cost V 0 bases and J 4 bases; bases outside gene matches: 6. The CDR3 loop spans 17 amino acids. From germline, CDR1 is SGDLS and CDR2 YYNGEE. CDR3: CASSVEGTSGSRYEQYF. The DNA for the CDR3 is TGTGCCAGCAGCGTAGAGGGGACTAGCGGGAGTAGGTACGAGCAGTACTTC.

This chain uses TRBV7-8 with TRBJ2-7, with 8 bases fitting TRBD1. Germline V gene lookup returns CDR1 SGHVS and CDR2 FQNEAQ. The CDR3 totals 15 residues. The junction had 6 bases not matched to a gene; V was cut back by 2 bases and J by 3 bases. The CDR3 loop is CASSLRTGSGYEQYF. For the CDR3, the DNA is TGTGCCAGCAGCTTACGGACAGGGTCAGGCTACGAGCAGTACTTC. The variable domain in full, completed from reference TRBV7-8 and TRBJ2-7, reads GAGVSQSPRYKVAKRGQDVALRCDPISGHVSLFWYQQALGQGPEFLTYFQNEAQLDKSGLPSDRFFAERPEGSVSTLKIQRTQQEDSAVYLCASSLRTGSGYEQYFGPGTRLTVT.